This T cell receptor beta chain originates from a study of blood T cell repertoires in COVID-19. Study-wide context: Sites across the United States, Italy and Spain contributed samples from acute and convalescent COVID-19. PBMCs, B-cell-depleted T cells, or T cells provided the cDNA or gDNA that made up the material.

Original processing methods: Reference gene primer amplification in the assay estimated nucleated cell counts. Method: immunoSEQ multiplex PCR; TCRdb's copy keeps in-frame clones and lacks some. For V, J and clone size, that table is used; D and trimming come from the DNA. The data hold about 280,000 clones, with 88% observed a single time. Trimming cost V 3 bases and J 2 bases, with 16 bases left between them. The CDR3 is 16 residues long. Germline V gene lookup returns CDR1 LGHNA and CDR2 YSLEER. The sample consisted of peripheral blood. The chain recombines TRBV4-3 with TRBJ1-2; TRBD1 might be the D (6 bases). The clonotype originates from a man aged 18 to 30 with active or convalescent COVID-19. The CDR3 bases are TGCGCCAGCAGCCATATTGTAGGGCAGGGGAACTATGGCTACACCTTC. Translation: CASSHIVGQGNYGYTF.